This is a list of T cell receptor beta chains from one sample in a study of post-analysis software for immune sequencing data. Each CDR3 protein gets one entry after TCRdb re-called the PCR reads with MiXCR. The sample carries a few hundred thousand distinct CDR3 sequences, over 35% recorded once. The specimen was blood. These receptors came from a girl under 18 with multiple sclerosis. The CDR3 runs from the conserved cysteine through the conserved F or W. Fields, in order: clone size, V gene, D gene, J gene, CDR3 protein, CDR3 DNA. The D gene is left open where the match is weak. Rows may omit the clone size; those that give it use once, few, many or a size class.

.	TRBV7-9	TRBD1	TRBJ2-7	CASSVRGQGLISYEQYF	TGTGCCAGCAGCGTAAGAGGACAGGGTTTAATTTCCTACGAGCAGTACTTC
few	TRBV12-3/TRBV12-4	.	TRBJ2-3	CASSPDPDTQYF	TGTGCCAGCAGCCCTGACCCAGATACGCAGTATTTT
few	TRBV7-9	.	TRBJ2-5	CASSVKGGQETQYF	TGTGCCAGCAGCGTGAAGGGGGGGCAAGAGACCCAGTACTTC
.	TRBV28	.	TRBJ2-1	CASSLYTVPDNEQFF	TGTGCCAGCAGTTTGTACACAGTACCTGACAATGAGCAGTTCTTC
.	TRBV29-1	.	TRBJ1-1	CSVEPGRDTEAFF	TGCAGCGTTGAACCTGGGCGGGACACTGAAGCTTTCTTT
.	TRBV20-1	.	TRBJ2-1	CSARDIRPQGYEQFF	TGCAGTGCTAGAGATATCCGCCCCCAGGGATACGAGCAGTTCTTC
.	TRBV12-3/TRBV12-4	.	TRBJ2-7	CARSSGPYEQYF	TGTGCCCGCAGTTCAGGGCCCTACGAGCAGTACTTC
.	TRBV7-2	.	TRBJ2-3	CASSLIGVADTQYF	TGTGCCAGCAGCTTAATAGGGGTGGCAGATACGCAGTATTTT
once	TRBV3-1	.	TRBJ2-5	CASSQGRGKETQYF	TGTGCCAGCAGCCAGGGCAGGGGAAAAGAGACCCAGTACTTC
many	TRBV13	.	TRBJ2-7	CASSTQITGSEQYF	TGTGCCAGCAGCACCCAAATCACAGGGTCCGAGCAGTACTTC
few	TRBV7-2	TRBD2	TRBJ2-7	CASSPQALAGVCYEQYF	TGTGCCAGCAGCCCTCAGGCGCTAGCGGGAGTATGCTACGAGCAGTACTTC
.	TRBV4-3	.	TRBJ1-2	CASSQEDSRAYGYTF	TGCGCCAGCAGCCAAGAGGACAGCCGGGCCTATGGCTACACCTTC
few	TRBV20-1	TRBD2	TRBJ2-7	CSASGRALYEQYF	TGCAGTGCTAGCGGGAGGGCCCTCTACGAGCAGTACTTC
few	TRBV18	TRBD2	TRBJ2-1	CASSPLTSAYNEQFF	TGTGCCAGCTCACCCTTGACTAGCGCCTACAATGAGCAGTTCTTC
few	TRBV28	TRBD1	TRBJ2-7	CASRRTGGFNEQYF	TGTGCCAGCAGGAGGACAGGGGGCTTCAACGAGCAGTACTTC
.	TRBV12-5	TRBD2	TRBJ2-1	CASGLVSGTSGRVAYNEQFF	TGTGCTAGTGGTTTGGTCTCCGGGACTAGCGGGAGGGTGGCCTACAATGAGCAGTTCTTC
.	TRBV20-1	.	TRBJ2-4	CSAFTGAKNIQYF	TGCAGTGCTTTTACCGGGGCCAAAAACATTCAGTACTTC
few	TRBV7-3	.	TRBJ1-1	CASSLTGGRAFF	TGTGCCAGCAGCTTAACGGGAGGGAGAGCTTTCTTT
once	TRBV20-1	TRBD2	TRBJ2-1	CSASKELAGGPASYNEQFF	TGCAGTGCTAGCAAGGAACTAGCGGGAGGGCCTGCATCCTACAATGAGCAGTTCTTC
.	TRBV20-1	TRBD1	TRBJ2-5	CSARQGETQYF	TGCAGTGCCAGACAGGGGGAGACCCAGTACTTC
.	TRBV20-1	TRBD2	TRBJ2-1	CSPGLAGEDEQFF	TGCAGTCCCGGACTAGCGGGAGAGGATGAGCAGTTCTTC
.	TRBV7-8	.	TRBJ2-1	CASSLGSEEQFF	TGTGCCAGCAGCTTAGGATCGGAGGAGCAGTTCTTC
.	TRBV28	TRBD1	TRBJ2-7	CASEDRGQFSYEQYF	TGTGCCAGTGAAGACAGGGGGCAGTTCTCCTACGAGCAGTACTTC
.	TRBV3-1	.	TRBJ1-2	CASSQDTGNTMGYTF	TGTGCCAGCAGCCAAGACACAGGGAATACTATGGGCTACACCTTC
.	TRBV7-9	.	TRBJ2-1	CASSSGVGPNNEQFF	TGTGCCAGCAGCTCAGGGGTCGGGCCCAACAATGAGCAGTTCTTC
.	TRBV5-1	TRBD1	TRBJ2-1	CASRRPGQTYNEQFF	TGCGCCAGCAGGAGACCGGGACAGACTTACAATGAGCAGTTCTTC
few	TRBV28	.	TRBJ2-5	CASKLTTGKVQETQYF	TGTGCCAGCAAGCTGACGACAGGAAAGGTCCAAGAGACCCAGTACTTC
few	TRBV20-1	TRBD2	TRBJ2-5	CSARAGLAEETQYF	TGCAGTGCTAGAGCTGGACTAGCGGAAGAGACCCAGTACTTC
once	TRBV29-1	.	TRBJ1-1	CSVGPVAEAFF	TGCAGCGTAGGCCCGGTCGCTGAAGCTTTCTTT
few	TRBV12-3/TRBV12-4	.	TRBJ2-7	CASCWRDSSYEQYF	TGTGCCAGCTGTTGGAGAGACAGCTCCTACGAGCAGTACTTC
.	TRBV3-1	.	TRBJ1-1	CASSQSWGRVGVSTEAFF	TGTGCCAGCAGCCAATCTTGGGGCAGGGTGGGGGTGAGCACTGAAGCTTTCTTT
.	TRBV7-9	.	TRBJ1-6	CASRLTQPGSPLHF	TGTGCCAGCAGATTAACACAGCCGGGTTCACCCCTCCACTTT
.	TRBV20-1	TRBD2	TRBJ2-7	CSAGGLAVYEQYF	TGCAGTGCTGGCGGACTAGCGGTTTACGAGCAGTACTTC
.	TRBV20-1	.	TRBJ2-5	CSPGGGGETQYF	TGCAGTCCCGGAGGGGGTGGCGAGACCCAGTACTTC
.	TRBV30	.	TRBJ2-5	CAWLSLGETQYF	TGTGCCTGGTTAAGCCTTGGGGAGACCCAGTACTTC
few	TRBV5-1	TRBD1	TRBJ2-4	CASSIGGQDLAKNIQYF	TGCGCCAGCAGCATTGGGGGACAGGACCTAGCCAAAAACATTCAGTACTTC
few	TRBV28	.	TRBJ1-6	CASSLQGSLEPLHF	TGTGCCAGCAGTTTGCAGGGATCCCTAGAGCCCCTCCACTTT
.	TRBV7-2	TRBD2	TRBJ2-7	CASSLAPLAGGYEQYF	TGTGCCAGCAGCTTAGCGCCGCTAGCGGGAGGTTACGAGCAGTACTTC
.	TRBV5-1	.	TRBJ2-5	CASSLQDGPEETQYF	TGCGCCAGCAGCTTGCAGGATGGACCCGAAGAGACCCAGTACTTC
.	TRBV12-3/TRBV12-4	TRBD1	TRBJ1-5	CASSSYRGYSNQPQHF	TGTGCCAGCAGTTCGTACAGGGGGTACTCCAATCAGCCCCAGCATTTT
.	TRBV27	TRBD1	TRBJ2-7	CASSSRDRGDEQYF	TGTGCCAGCAGTAGCCGGGACAGGGGGGACGAGCAGTACTTC
.	TRBV20-1	.	TRBJ2-7	CSASSATGVEQYF	TGCAGTGCTAGTAGTGCTACTGGGGTCGAGCAGTACTTC
.	TRBV29-1	.	TRBJ2-3	CSVLKIMSVFSTDTQYF	TGCAGCGTCTTGAAGATAATGTCTGTTTTTAGCACAGATACGCAGTATTTT
many	TRBV29-1	TRBD2	TRBJ2-7	CSVSQREKQYF	TGCAGCGTTTCTCAGCGGGAGAAGCAGTACTTC
.	TRBV9	TRBD2	TRBJ2-4	CASTEGLAGGPGHSRNIQYF	TGTGCCAGCACCGAGGGACTAGCGGGAGGGCCTGGGCATTCTAGAAACATTCAGTACTTC
.	TRBV20-1	TRBD2	TRBJ2-7	CSARDQGLAGVYEQYF	TGCAGTGCTAGAGATCAAGGGCTAGCGGGAGTCTACGAGCAGTACTTC
.	TRBV6-5	.	TRBJ2-3	CASSDGWDTQYF	TGTGCCAGCAGTGACGGGTGGGATACGCAGTATTTT
few	TRBV6-6	.	TRBJ1-5	CASSYFAGPGSNQPQHF	TGTGCCAGCAGTTACTTTGCCGGCCCGGGGAGCAATCAGCCCCAGCATTTT
.	TRBV6-5	TRBD1	TRBJ1-1	CASSCSGQILNTEAFF	TGTGCCAGCAGTTGCTCGGGACAGATACTGAACACTGAAGCTTTCTTT
.	TRBV20-1	.	TRBJ2-1	CSARDGVLLETQFF	TGCAGTGCTAGAGATGGAGTCCTTCTAGAGACCCAGTTCTTC
few	TRBV20-1	TRBD1	TRBJ2-7	CSARLRDSPYEQYF	TGCAGTGCTCGTCTCCGGGACAGCCCCTACGAGCAGTACTTC
few	TRBV6-5	.	TRBJ2-7	CASKRVGSYEQYF	TGTGCCAGCAAAAGGGTCGGCTCCTACGAGCAGTACTTC
.	TRBV28	.	TRBJ1-1	CASNSGVYTEAFF	TGTGCCAGCAATTCTGGGGTCTACACTGAAGCTTTCTTT
few	TRBV6-5	TRBD2	TRBJ2-7	CASSYGSGGSYEQYF	TGTGCCAGCAGTTACGGGTCGGGAGGGAGCTACGAGCAGTACTTC